This T cell receptor (beta chain) was obtained from a study of blood T cell repertoires in COVID-19. Per the authors' pipeline: It was from reference gene primer amplification that nucleated cell counts were estimated. The table came from immunoSEQ multiplex PCR; TCRdb's copy has only in-frame clones and leaves some out. V, J and clone size are taken as reported in that table, and D and trimming were inferred from the DNA itself. This table holds about 68,000 clones, 70% to 80% found once. CDR1 and CDR2 from the germline V gene are SGHRS and YFSETQ. This CDR3 is 14 amino acids long. V was trimmed by 3 bases and J by 0 bases, leaving 10 bases between them.

The sample was peripheral blood. The J gene is TRBJ2-7, the V gene TRBV5-1; the D gene is possibly TRBD1 (7 bases). This sequence originates from a human donor in a cohort sampled during active COVID-19. CDR3 in amino acids: CASSSGDSSYEQYV. In DNA, the CDR3 is TGCGCCAGCAGCTCGGGGGACAGCTCCTACGAGCAGTACGTC.